This is a list of T cell receptor beta chains from one sample in a study of T cell repertoires in cytomegalovirus infection. TCRdb re-called the reads with MiXCR, one entry per CDR3 protein. The sample lists 270,000 or so distinct CDR3 sequences; more than 15% were seen once. The sample consisted of CD8+ T cells from PBMCs. The receptors here all came from a human donor in good health (CMV status not recorded). Some clones in this sample may be carry-over from other donors' samples. Each CDR3 is given with its conserved first and last residue. D genes are given only for firm matches. The listing skips clone size in some rows; elsewhere it reads once, few, many or a size class.

d_call | j_call | clone_size | v_call | cdr3_nt | cdr3_aa
NA | TRBJ2-3 | once | TRBV20-1 | TGCAGTGCCCCCACGGATAAAGCCGCTAGCACAGATACGCAGTATTTT | CSAPTDKAASTDTQYF
TRBD1 | TRBJ2-6 | many | TRBV7-6 | TGTGCCAGCAGCTTAGCCGGGACAGCAGTTGTATCTGGGGCCAACGTCCTGACTTTC | CASSLAGTAVVSGANVLTF
TRBD1 | TRBJ1-2 | NA | TRBV9 | TGTGCCAGCAGCGTTAGAGCCTCCGACAGGGTCGATGGCTACACCTTC | CASSVRASDRVDGYTF
TRBD1 | TRBJ2-7 | many | TRBV7-6 | TGTGCCAGCAGCTTAGAGGTCGGGACAGGGGGCTCCTACGAGCAGTACTTC | CASSLEVGTGGSYEQYF
NA | TRBJ1-4 | many | TRBV7-2 | TGTGCCAGCAGCTTAGGGGCAGGCGGCTCAGCTAATGAAAAACTGTTTTTT | CASSLGAGGSANEKLFF
TRBD1 | TRBJ1-1 | many | TRBV2 | TGTGCCAGCGGCGGGACAGGGGTAACTGAAGCTTTCTTT | CASGGTGVTEAFF
NA | TRBJ2-7 | many | TRBV12-3/TRBV12-4 | TGTGCCAGCAGTGACAGCTCCTACGAGCAGTACTTC | CASSDSSYEQYF
TRBD1 | TRBJ1-1 | many | TRBV7-6 | TGTGCCAGCAGCAAGCGACAGGGGGACACTGAAGCTTTCTTT | CASSKRQGDTEAFF
NA | TRBJ2-1 | few | TRBV7-3 | TGTGCCAGCAGCTTAATGACGTCGGATACCTACAATGAGCAGTTCTTC | CASSLMTSDTYNEQFF
TRBD1 | TRBJ2-1 | many | TRBV12-3/TRBV12-4 | TGTGCCAGCAGTTTCGGGACAGGGTATTACAATGAGCAGTTCTTC | CASSFGTGYYNEQFF
TRBD1 | TRBJ2-7 | many | TRBV7-8 | TGTGCCAGCAGCTTGTACAGGGGCTCCTACGAGCAGTACTTC | CASSLYRGSYEQYF
NA | TRBJ1-5 | few | TRBV20-1 | TGCAGTGCTACCCTCGGACAGAGTAATCAGCCCCAGCATTTT | CSATLGQSNQPQHF
NA | TRBJ2-3 | NA | TRBV27 | TGTGCCAGCAGTTTAAGGCAAGCCCACAGACAAGATAGCACAGATACGCAGTATTTT | CASSLRQAHRQDSTDTQYF
NA | TRBJ2-7 | NA | TRBV29-1 | TGCAGCGTGGGATCGGACATAGGGCAGTACTTC | CSVGSDIGQYF
NA | TRBJ2-7 | many | TRBV28 | TGTGCCAGCAGTTTTGTCCAGGAGCAGTACTTC | CASSFVQEQYF
NA | TRBJ2-3 | NA | TRBV27 | TGTGCCAGCAAGTCTTCTCCGTCGTGGAACACAGATACGCAGTATTTT | CASKSSPSWNTDTQYF
NA | TRBJ2-6 | many | TRBV7-2 | TGTGCCAGCAGCTCCCACCGCGGGGCCAACGTCCTGACTTTC | CASSSHRGANVLTF
NA | TRBJ1-1 | NA | TRBV27 | TGTGCCAGCAGTTTATCTCTAGGGTCTGAAGCTTTCTTT | CASSLSLGSEAFF
NA | TRBJ2-7 | many | TRBV7-2 | TGTGCCAGCAGCTGGCAGGAATCCTACGAGCAGTACTTC | CASSWQESYEQYF
TRBD1 | TRBJ2-6 | few | TRBV2 | TGTGCCAGCACAGGGGGATTTGGGGCCAACGTCCTGACTTTC | CASTGGFGANVLTF
NA | TRBJ2-7 | NA | TRBV9 | TGTGCCAGCAGCGCCTCAACCGAGGCATTTTCCTACGAGCAGTACTTC | CASSASTEAFSYEQYF
NA | TRBJ2-5 | NA | TRBV4-3 | TGCGCCAGCAGCCAAGATCATCCTAGTTTGAAGACCCAGTACTTC | CASSQDHPSLKTQYF
TRBD1 | TRBJ2-7 | NA | TRBV28 | TGTGCCAGCAGGGCTAGGGGGCCCTACGAGCAGTACTTC | CASRARGPYEQYF
NA | TRBJ2-7 | NA | TRBV19 | TGTGCCAGTAGTATCGGGAACCGATACGAGCAGTACTTC | CASSIGNRYEQYF
NA | TRBJ2-5 | many | TRBV7-9 | TGTGCCAGCAGCCCACCGTGGGGGCAGGAGACCCAGTACTTC | CASSPPWGQETQYF
NA | TRBJ2-7 | many | TRBV6-1 | TGTGCCAGCAGCGGACACCACCGGGAGCAGTACTTC | CASSGHHREQYF
NA | TRBJ2-1 | few | TRBV2 | TGTGCCAGCAGCCTTAGACAGGTTAGCTCCTACAATGAGCAGTTCTTC | CASSLRQVSSYNEQFF
TRBD1 | TRBJ2-1 | many | TRBV29-1 | TGCAGCGTTGAAGATTCCCGACAGGGCCTCGACAATGAGCAGTTCTTC | CSVEDSRQGLDNEQFF
NA | TRBJ2-2 | few | TRBV5-1 | TGCGCCAGCAGCACGGGGTTGACGTTCCCGACCGGGGAGCTGTTTTTT | CASSTGLTFPTGELFF
NA | TRBJ2-7 | few | TRBV7-9 | TGTGCCAGCAGCACCATTTTGGACGAGCAGTACTTC | CASSTILDEQYF
NA | TRBJ2-1 | few | TRBV4-1 | TGCGCCAGCAGCCAGAGGGGAGAGCAGTTCTTC | CASSQRGEQFF
TRBD2 | TRBJ2-1 | NA | TRBV2 | TGTGCCAGCAGGGGTGGGGCGGGGGTGGTTGGGGAGCAGTTCTTC | CASRGGAGVVGEQFF
NA | TRBJ1-5 | few | TRBV12-3/TRBV12-4 | TGTGCCAGCAGTTTAAATGAAGGTCAGCCCCAGCATTTT | CASSLNEGQPQHF
NA | TRBJ1-2 | many | TRBV6-1 | TGTGCCAGCAGTGAGAAGCAGGATCCCTACTATGGCTACACCTTC | CASSEKQDPYYGYTF
NA | TRBJ1-5 | many | TRBV7-6 | TGTGCCAGCAGCTTAGGGGGACCCTTTAGCAATCAGCCCCAGCATTTT | CASSLGGPFSNQPQHF
NA | TRBJ1-1 | few | TRBV5-1 | TGCGCCAGCAGCTTGAGCCCAACGGACGGCATGAACACTGAAGCTTTCTTT | CASSLSPTDGMNTEAFF
NA | TRBJ1-6 | many | TRBV28 | TGTGCCAGCAGTTTAGGCCAGCCCTCGAATTCACCCCTCCACTTT | CASSLGQPSNSPLHF
NA | TRBJ2-7 | many | TRBV7-9 | TGTGCCAGCAGCCCCCAGGGCCGGGTTCAGTACTTC | CASSPQGRVQYF
TRBD1 | TRBJ1-5 | few | TRBV7-2 | TGTGCCAGCAGCTTAGTGGTTGGGACAGGGGTGTCTGGCAATCAGCCCCAGCATTTT | CASSLVVGTGVSGNQPQHF
NA | TRBJ1-1 | NA | TRBV2 | TGTGCCAGCAGAGGAATATGGGCCCACCGGGACCCAGGACGGGACACTGAAGCTTTCTTT | CASRGIWAHRDPGRDTEAFF
TRBD1 | TRBJ1-4 | many | TRBV7-6 | TGTGCCAGCAGCCTCGGGACAGGGATTGCAACTAATGAAAAACTGTTTTTT | CASSLGTGIATNEKLFF
NA | TRBJ2-7 | many | TRBV20-1 | TGCAGTGCTAGTCTCGGGCGGATTTACGAGCAGTACTTC | CSASLGRIYEQYF
NA | TRBJ2-3 | NA | TRBV3-1 | TGTGCCAGCAGCCAAACGAGTGGGTTAGCAGATACGCAGTATTTT | CASSQTSGLADTQYF
NA | TRBJ1-5 | NA | TRBV28 | TGTGCCAGCAGTTTACTCGTCGGACAGCCCGATCAGCCCCAGCATTTT | CASSLLVGQPDQPQHF
NA | TRBJ1-6 | NA | TRBV11-2 | TGTGCCAGCAGCTTAGCCGGACAGCTAATCAATTCACCCCTCCACTTT | CASSLAGQLINSPLHF
TRBD1 | TRBJ2-6 | many | TRBV7-9 | TGTGCCAGCAGCGCCCGGGACAGGGAAACCTCTGGGGCCAACGTCCTGACTTTC | CASSARDRETSGANVLTF
NA | TRBJ2-7 | NA | TRBV2 | TGTGCCAGCAGTGAGTCAGGGAGGAGCGAGCAGTACTTC | CASSESGRSEQYF
NA | TRBJ1-6 | few | TRBV28 | TGTGCCAGCAGTTTTCGTTCTGGTTCCTATAATTCACCCCTCCACTTT | CASSFRSGSYNSPLHF
TRBD2 | TRBJ2-3 | NA | TRBV6-2/TRBV6-3 | TGTGCCAGCAGTTACCGACTAGCGGAGAGCACAGATACGCAGTATTTT | CASSYRLAESTDTQYF
NA | TRBJ1-6 | few | TRBV12-3/TRBV12-4 | TGTGCCAGCAGCCCGGATGGGTATTCACCCCTCCACTTT | CASSPDGYSPLHF
NA | TRBJ2-1 | many | TRBV7-2 | TGTGCCAGCAGCCCCCTATCGGGGCGGTCCTACAATGAGCAGTTCTTC | CASSPLSGRSYNEQFF
NA | TRBJ1-2 | few | TRBV10-3 | TGTGCCATCAGTGAAGAGGTTCTGGGGAATGGCTACACCTTC | CAISEEVLGNGYTF
NA | TRBJ1-1 | many | TRBV12-3/TRBV12-4 | TGTGCCAGCAGTTTATTCCTGGGGGGGAACACTGAAGCTTTCTTT | CASSLFLGGNTEAFF
NA | TRBJ2-1 | many | TRBV7-9 | TGTGCCAGCAGCTTAGCGCAGGACTACAATGAGCAGTTCTTC | CASSLAQDYNEQFF